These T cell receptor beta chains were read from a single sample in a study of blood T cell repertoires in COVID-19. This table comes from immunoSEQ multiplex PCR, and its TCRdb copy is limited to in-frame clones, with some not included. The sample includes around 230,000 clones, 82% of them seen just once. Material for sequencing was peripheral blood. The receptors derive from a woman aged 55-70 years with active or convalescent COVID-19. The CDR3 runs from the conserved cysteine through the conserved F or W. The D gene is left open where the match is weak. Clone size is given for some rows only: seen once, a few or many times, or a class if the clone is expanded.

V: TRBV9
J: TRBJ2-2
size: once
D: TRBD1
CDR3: CASSTGTGRMAGELFF
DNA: TGTGCCAGCAGCACAGGGACAGGGAGAATGGCCGGGGAGCTGTTTTTT

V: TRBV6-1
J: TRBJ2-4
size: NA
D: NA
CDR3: CASSEALENIQYF
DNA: TGTGCCAGCAGTGAGGCCCTAGAAAACATTCAGTACTTC

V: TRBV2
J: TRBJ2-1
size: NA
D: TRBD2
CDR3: CASSGSVTSGNNEQFF
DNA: TGTGCCAGCAGTGGTTCTGTGACTAGCGGGAACAATGAGCAGTTCTTC

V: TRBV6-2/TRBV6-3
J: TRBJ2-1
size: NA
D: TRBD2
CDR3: CASSPGGRAYNEQFF
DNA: TGTGCCAGCAGCCCTGGGGGGAGGGCCTACAATGAGCAGTTCTTC

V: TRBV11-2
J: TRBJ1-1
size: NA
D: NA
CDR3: CASSLAGTEAFF
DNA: TGTGCCAGCAGCTTAGCCGGCACTGAAGCTTTCTTT

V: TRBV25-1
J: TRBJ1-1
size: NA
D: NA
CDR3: CASSLRGAGYTEAFF
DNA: TGTGCCAGCAGCCTCCGGGGGGCAGGGTACACTGAAGCTTTCTTT

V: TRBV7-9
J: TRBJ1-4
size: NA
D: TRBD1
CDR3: CASSSGTGEVWDEKLFF
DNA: TGTGCCAGCAGCTCCGGGACAGGGGAGGTGTGGGACGAAAAACTGTTTTTT

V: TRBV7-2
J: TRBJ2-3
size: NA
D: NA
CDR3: CASSLNSPPTDTQYF
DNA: TGTGCCAGCAGCTTAAACTCCCCCCCTACAGATACGCAGTATTTT

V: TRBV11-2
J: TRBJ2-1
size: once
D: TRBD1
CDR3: CASSPRDRGQNNEQFF
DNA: TGTGCCAGCAGCCCCCGGGACAGGGGGCAAAACAATGAGCAGTTCTTC

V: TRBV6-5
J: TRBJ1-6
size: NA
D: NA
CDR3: CASSTTGKNSPLHF
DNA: TGTGCCAGCAGTACAACAGGGAAGAATTCACCCCTCCACTTT

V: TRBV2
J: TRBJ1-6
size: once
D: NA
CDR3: CASRRDGQGSPLHF
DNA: TGTGCCAGCAGGCGGGACGGCCAGGGATCACCCCTCCACTTT

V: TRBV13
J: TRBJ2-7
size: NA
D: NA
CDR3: CASSSRHEQYF
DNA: TGTGCCAGCAGCTCCCGTCACGAGCAGTACTTC

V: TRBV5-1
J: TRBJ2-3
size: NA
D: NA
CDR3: CASSLGIGGADTQYF
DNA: TGCGCCAGCAGCTTGGGTATAGGAGGGGCAGATACGCAGTATTTT

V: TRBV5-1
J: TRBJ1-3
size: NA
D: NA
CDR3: CASCLNGAGGNTIYF
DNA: TGCGCCAGCTGCCTTAATGGGGCAGGAGGAAACACCATATATTTT

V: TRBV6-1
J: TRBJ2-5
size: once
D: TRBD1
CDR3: CASSEGRGQAKKTQYF
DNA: TGTGCCAGCAGTGAAGGAAGGGGGCAGGCAAAAAAGACCCAGTACTTC

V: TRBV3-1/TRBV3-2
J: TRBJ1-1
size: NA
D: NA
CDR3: CASSPRGVRGNTEAFF
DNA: TGTGCCAGCAGCCCCCGGGGGGTTCGAGGGAACACTGAAGCTTTCTTT

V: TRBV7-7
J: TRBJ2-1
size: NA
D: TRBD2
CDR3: CASSPPSGGLPDHNEQFF
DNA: TGTGCTAGCAGCCCCCCTAGCGGGGGGCTACCCGACCACAATGAGCAGTTCTTC

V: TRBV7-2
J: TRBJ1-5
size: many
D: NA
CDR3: CASSSRAGAGQPQHF
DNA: TGTGCCAGCAGCTCTAGGGCCGGGGCGGGACAGCCCCAGCATTTT

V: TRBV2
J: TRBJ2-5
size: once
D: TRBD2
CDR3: CASSVLAGGQETQYF
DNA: TGTGCCAGCAGCGTACTAGCGGGGGGCCAAGAGACCCAGTACTTC

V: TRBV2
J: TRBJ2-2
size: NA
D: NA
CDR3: CASSYNTGELFF
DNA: TGTGCCAGCAGTTATAACACCGGGGAGCTGTTTTTT

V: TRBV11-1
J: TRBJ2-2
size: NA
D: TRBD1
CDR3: CASSLGQGRMGELFF
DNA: TGTGCCAGCAGCTTAGGACAGGGAAGGATGGGGGAGCTGTTTTTT

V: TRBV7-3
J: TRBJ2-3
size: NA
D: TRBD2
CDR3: CASNSYERGRSTDTQYF
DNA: TGTGCCAGCAACTCCTATGAGCGGGGTAGGTCAACAGATACGCAGTATTTT

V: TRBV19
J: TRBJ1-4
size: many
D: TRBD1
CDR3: CARLMSGDRGEEKLFF
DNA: TGTGCCAGACTCATGTCGGGCGACAGGGGTGAGGAAAAACTGTTTTTT

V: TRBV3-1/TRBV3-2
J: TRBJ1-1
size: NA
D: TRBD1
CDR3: CASSQEANTGGVNTEAFF
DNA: TGTGCCAGCAGCCAAGAAGCCAACACAGGGGGTGTGAACACTGAAGCTTTCTTT

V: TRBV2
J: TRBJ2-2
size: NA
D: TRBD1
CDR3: CASSPGGANTGELFF
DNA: TGTGCCAGCAGTCCAGGGGGCGCGAACACCGGGGAGCTGTTTTTT

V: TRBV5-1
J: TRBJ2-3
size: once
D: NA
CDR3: CASSYGGGGRTDTQYF
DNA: TGCGCCAGCAGCTACGGTGGGGGGGGCCGCACAGATACGCAGTATTTT

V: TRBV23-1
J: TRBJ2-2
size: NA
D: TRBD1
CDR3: CASSLTGGTGELFF
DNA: TGCGCCAGCAGTCTGACAGGGGGCACCGGGGAGCTGTTTTTT

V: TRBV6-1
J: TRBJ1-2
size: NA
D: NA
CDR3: CASSERYGYTF
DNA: TGTGCCAGCAGTGAACGGTATGGCTACACCTTC

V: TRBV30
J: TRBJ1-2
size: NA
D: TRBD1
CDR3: CAWNQQGHYGYTF
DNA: TGTGCCTGGAATCAACAGGGGCACTATGGCTACACCTTC

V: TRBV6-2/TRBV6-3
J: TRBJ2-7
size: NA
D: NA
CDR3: CASSQNYEQYF
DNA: TGTGCCAGCAGTCAAAACTACGAGCAGTACTTC

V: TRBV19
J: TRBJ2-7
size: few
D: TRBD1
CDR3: CASSIGAGQGSYEQYF
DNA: TGTGCCAGTAGTATAGGGGCGGGACAGGGCTCCTACGAGCAGTACTTC

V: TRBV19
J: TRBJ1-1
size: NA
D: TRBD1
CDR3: CASSISTRGLGTEAFF
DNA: TGTGCCAGTAGTATATCGACCAGGGGGCTCGGCACTGAAGCTTTCTTT

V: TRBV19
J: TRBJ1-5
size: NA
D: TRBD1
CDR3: CASSPRGLFNQPQHF
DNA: TGTGCCAGTAGTCCCAGGGGGCTCTTCAATCAGCCCCAGCATTTT

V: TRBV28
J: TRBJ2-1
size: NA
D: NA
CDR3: CASSPQGTQYNEQFF
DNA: TGTGCCAGCAGCCCGCAGGGGACGCAATACAATGAGCAGTTCTTC

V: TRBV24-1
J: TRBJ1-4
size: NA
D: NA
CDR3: CATSDFRAPPSTSNEKLFF
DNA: TGTGCCACCAGTGATTTTCGTGCCCCGCCTAGCACCTCTAATGAAAAACTGTTTTTT

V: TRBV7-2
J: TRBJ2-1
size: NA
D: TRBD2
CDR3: CASSFGASGYNEQFF
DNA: TGTGCCAGCAGCTTTGGGGCTAGCGGCTACAATGAGCAGTTCTTC

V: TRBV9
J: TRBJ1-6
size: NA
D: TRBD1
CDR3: CASSVTGALNSPLHF
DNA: TGTGCCAGCAGCGTAACAGGGGCCCTCAATTCACCCCTCCACTTT

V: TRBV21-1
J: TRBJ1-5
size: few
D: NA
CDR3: CASSKASWEVLIYSNQPQHF
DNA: TGTGCCAGCAGCAAAGCCTCCTGGGAGGTCCTGATATATAGCAATCAGCCCCAGCATTTT

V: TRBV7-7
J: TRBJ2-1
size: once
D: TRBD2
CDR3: CASSSGLAGSNEQFF
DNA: TGTGCCAGCAGCTCCGGACTAGCGGGCTCCAATGAGCAGTTCTTC

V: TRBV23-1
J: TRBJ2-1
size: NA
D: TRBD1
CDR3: CASRPQGQGAHNEQFF
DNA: TGCGCCAGCAGGCCCCAGGGACAGGGGGCGCACAATGAGCAGTTCTTC

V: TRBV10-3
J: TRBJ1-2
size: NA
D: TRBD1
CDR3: CAIRTGANYGYTF
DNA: TGTGCCATCAGGACAGGGGCTAACTATGGCTACACCTTC